This record looks at one T cell receptor beta chain sequence and its context. No antigen is known for it. Base qualities are not at hand, and no much larger clone is one base apart. The sample contains more than one DNA sequence encoding this CDR3. This specimen comes from a study of shared clonotypes between healthy human individuals (dated by TCRdb to 2018 to 2021). About the investigation overall: Three men and a couple of women, aged 18 to 49 years, made up the cohort. For each donor, three plates each were used for CD4 naive and CD4 memory, two plates were used for CD8 naive, and one plate was used for CD8 memory. Different laboratories and diverse techniques were used to prepare libraries and sequence TCR repertoires, to increase sequencing depth and limit assay-specific biases. The study deeply sequenced blood TCR repertoires of several healthy adults to estimate repertoire size and the extent of clonotype sharing between individuals. Each donor's leukapheresis produced roughly between roughly 0.9 and 8.9 billion PBMCs.

Per the germline V gene, SGDLS is the CDR1 and YYNGEE is the CDR2. The CDR3 covers 15 residues, taking in both the cysteine and the phenylalanine. Of all the DNA, just the CDR3 is kept, 45 bases in frame from base 1. V is cut back by 0 bases and J by 4 bases, with 3 bases in the junction unmatched. CD8 naive samples were obtained by positive selection for CCR7 among CD45RO-negative cells, yielding a CD45RA+CCR7+ population from which TemRA cells were excluded. Healthy HIV-negative adults with no recently reported acute infections or vaccinations were included as donors. Every donor was a Caucasian adult living in Nashville, Tennessee, USA. Blood was collected by leukapheresis, and PBMCs were isolated by Ficoll-Histopaque density gradient centrifugation and then cryopreserved in liquid nitrogen vapor phase. Analytical flow cytometry was used to check the purity and quantity of every magnetically sorted T cell population. Each sorted fraction had its genomic DNA isolated and then quantified by UV absorbance on a Nanodrop 2000c.

Summary of the overall study and its limitations: Naive subsets generally had larger estimated clonotype richness than memory subsets did. Only blood was sampled, and tissue TCR repertoires likely differ from those in blood. Based on pairwise subsampling, the degree of clonotype sharing among donors was expected to be affected by sequencing depth. Because the study included a small number of donors, the genetic and exposure-history diversity represented was limited. Even with the large sequencing depth, rarefaction of the sorted-subset datasets indicated that sequencing was incomplete. Across a few donors, approximately 5% of naive CD4, roughly 3.4% of naive CD8, roughly 2.2% of memory CD4, and 0.4% of memory CD8 clonotypes were shared. Compared with non-shared clonotypes, the clonotypes found in all four sorted-subset donors had higher generation probabilities.

Using the deep immunoSEQ assay, multiplex PCR amplified TCR CDR3 regions from genomic DNA. Extracted genomic DNA from each cell subset was spread evenly across all wells of several immunoSEQ 96-well plates, with each plate serving as a replicate. For sorted subsets, about 0.2 ug genomic DNA, equal to tens of thousands of T cell genomes, was loaded into each replicate PCR. Purified libraries were measured with a Qubit 3.0 fluorometer, size-checked on a Bioanalyzer 2100, and measured again with the KAPA Library Quantification kit. Every immunoSEQ 96-well plate was sequenced on a dedicated single-read 150-cycle Illumina NextSeq 550 flow cell. The original methods were these. Because the immunoSEQ output held only junctional sequences and lacked quality scores, the filtering could not match the filtering applied to full-length reads. To assign V/J genes and CDR3, sequences were annotated against IMGT germline references using PyIR, a Python wrapper for IgBLAST v1.9. Any read was removed if the V/J assignment was weak (E-value above 1e-6), the CDR3 was missing, or the read contained stop codons, out-of-frame junctions, or ambiguous translated residues. V3J clonotypes were defined as sequences sharing an identical inferred V gene, J gene, and CDR3 amino acid sequence. To compute the percentage overlap between repertoires, the number of shared unique clonotypes was divided by the size of the smaller repertoire. RTK rarefaction, the Chao1 estimator, and Recon v2.1 estimates of unobserved clonotypes were used to assess repertoire richness. For all TCRbeta clonotypes obtained by the gDNA method from a few donors, generation probabilities were computed with OLGA. Sourced from immuneACCESS, this table was stored by TCRdb with only in-frame sequences that have V and J called. A share of the clones is absent; for the studies checked, an unresolved V gene accounts for under half, and the remainder has no known explanation. The DNA was the basis for D and trimming; V, J and clone size are from that table. The sample table lists about 1,800,000 clones, approximately 95% of them with a count of one. Together, the top ten hold 0.9% to 1.5% of the sample.

This clonotype was sampled from a man aged 18 to 29 in good health. The V and J segments used are TRBV9 and TRBJ1-3, with TRBD1 identical over 8 junction bases. The sequenced material came from naive CD8+ T cells sorted from blood. Reading the label with the study, this specimen's cell subset or site is: CD45RA+CCR7+. The DNA sequence follows: TGTGCCAGCAGCGTAGGGACAGGGAGCGGAAACACCATATATTTT. Translated, it gives CASSVGTGSGNTIYF.